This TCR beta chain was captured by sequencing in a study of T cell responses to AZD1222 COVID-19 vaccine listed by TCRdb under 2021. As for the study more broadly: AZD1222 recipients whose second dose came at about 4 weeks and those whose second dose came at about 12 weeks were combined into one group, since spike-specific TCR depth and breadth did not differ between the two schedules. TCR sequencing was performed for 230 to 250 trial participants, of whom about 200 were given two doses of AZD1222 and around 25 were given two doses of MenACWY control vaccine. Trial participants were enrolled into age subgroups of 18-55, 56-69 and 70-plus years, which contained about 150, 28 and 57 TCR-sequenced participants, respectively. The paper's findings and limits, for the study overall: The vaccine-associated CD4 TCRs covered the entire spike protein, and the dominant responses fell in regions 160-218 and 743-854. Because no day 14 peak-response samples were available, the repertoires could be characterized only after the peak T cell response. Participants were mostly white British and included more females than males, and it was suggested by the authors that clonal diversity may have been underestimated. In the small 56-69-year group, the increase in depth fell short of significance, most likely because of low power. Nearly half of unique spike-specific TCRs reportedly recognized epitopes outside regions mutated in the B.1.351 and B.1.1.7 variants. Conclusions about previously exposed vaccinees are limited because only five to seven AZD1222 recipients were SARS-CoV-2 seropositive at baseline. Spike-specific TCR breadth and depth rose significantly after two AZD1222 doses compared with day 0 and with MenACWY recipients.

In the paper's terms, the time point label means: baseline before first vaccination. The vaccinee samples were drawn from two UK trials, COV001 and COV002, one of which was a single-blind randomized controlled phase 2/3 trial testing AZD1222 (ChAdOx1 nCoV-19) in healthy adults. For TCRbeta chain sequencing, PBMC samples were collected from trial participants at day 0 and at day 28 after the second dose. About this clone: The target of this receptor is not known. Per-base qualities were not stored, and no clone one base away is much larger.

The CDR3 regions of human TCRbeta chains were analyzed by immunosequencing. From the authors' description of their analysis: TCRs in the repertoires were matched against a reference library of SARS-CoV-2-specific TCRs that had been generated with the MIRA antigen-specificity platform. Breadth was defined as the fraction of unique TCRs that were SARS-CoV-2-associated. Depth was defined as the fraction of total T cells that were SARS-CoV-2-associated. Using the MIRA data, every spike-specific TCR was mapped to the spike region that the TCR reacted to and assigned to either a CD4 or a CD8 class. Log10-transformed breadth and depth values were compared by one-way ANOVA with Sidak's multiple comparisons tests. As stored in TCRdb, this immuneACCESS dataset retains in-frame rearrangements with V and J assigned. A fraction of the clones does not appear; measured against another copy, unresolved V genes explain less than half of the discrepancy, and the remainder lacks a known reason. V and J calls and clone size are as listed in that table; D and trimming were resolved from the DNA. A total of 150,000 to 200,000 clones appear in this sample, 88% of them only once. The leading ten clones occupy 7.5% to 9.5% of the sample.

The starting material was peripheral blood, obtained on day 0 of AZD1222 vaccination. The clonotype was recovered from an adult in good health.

The encoded CDR3 is CASSEIAGGISSTDTQYF. In nucleotides, the sequence is TGTGCCAGCAGTGAAATAGCGGGGGGGATTTCTAGCACAGATACGCAGTATTTT. The V and J segments used are TRBV6-1 and TRBJ2-3, with TRBD2 identical over 11 junction bases. The cysteine opens and the phenylalanine closes a CDR3 of 18 amino acids. This entry keeps only the CDR3 DNA: 54 bases, framed from base 1. Germline trimming: 2 bases from V, 0 bases from J; junction bases outside gene matches: 7. Sequences MNHNS (CDR1) and SASEGT (CDR2) are obtained from the germline V gene.